This T cell receptor beta chain is from a study of beta chain features in type 1 diabetes. General study results and limits: VDJ junctions from patients with type 1 diabetes contained fewer insertions and more deletions. cDNA-based reads could over-represent cells with high TCR expression.

Concerning this clone itself: The antigen is not known.

This CDR3 region has 13 residues. Germline CDR1 SGHNT, CDR2 YYREEE (reference sequence). Losses at the gene ends were 0 bases for V and 6 bases for J; bases not matched to a gene: 2. The authors reverse transcribed all of the isolated RNA, so sequencing captured expressed TCRB transcripts. TCRdb's copy holds only in-frame clones and misses some; the assay was immunoSEQ multiplex PCR. The sample holds 150,000 or so clones, around a tenth seen once. Sequencing used central memory CD4+ T cells from blood. The V call is TRBV5-4, the J call TRBJ1-1; 7 nucleotides match TRBD1. This clonotype was sampled from a man between 18 and 35 years old in good health. The CDR3 reads CASSLGQGAEAFF. In DNA, the CDR3 is TGTGCCAGCAGCTTGGGGCAGGGGGCTGAAGCTTTCTTT.